In this sample, the clone carrying this T cell receptor (beta chain) turned up a few times. Its antigen is not identified. This record belongs to a study of CD8+ T cells in alopecia areata. Study-wide points: Any link of baseline CD8+ expansion to response, resting on one nonresponder, remains uncertain.

The authors extracted RNA and reverse transcribed it into cDNA as the sequencing template. Some clones are missing from TCRdb's copy, which holds only in-frame ones; the method was immunoSEQ multiplex PCR. The sample comprises about 200,000 clones, 55% to 70% of which are singletons, and about 4.2% rests with the top ten. Treatment in this sample: oral pan-JAK inhibitor, 5-10 mg twice daily. Germline V gene data show CDR1 as SNHLY and CDR2 as FYNNEI. With V trimmed by 8 bases and J by 10 bases, 8 bases remained unmatched. The length of the CDR3 is 14 residues. This chain joins TRBV2 and TRBJ1-4; the match to TRBD1 covers 12 bases. The specimen comprised CD4+ T cells sorted from blood, sampled at week 4, from a patient treated with tofacitinib. The clonotype originates from a human donor with alopecia areata. The CDR3 spells CASLGQGARGKLFF. The CDR3 DNA reads as TGTGCCAGCCTGGGACAGGGGGCGCGAGGAAAACTGTTTTTT.